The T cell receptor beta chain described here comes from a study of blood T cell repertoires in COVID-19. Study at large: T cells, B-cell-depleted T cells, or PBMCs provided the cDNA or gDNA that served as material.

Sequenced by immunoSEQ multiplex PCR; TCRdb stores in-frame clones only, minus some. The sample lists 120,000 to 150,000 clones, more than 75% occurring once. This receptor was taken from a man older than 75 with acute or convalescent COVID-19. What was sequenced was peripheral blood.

The CDR3 DNA reads as TGTGCCAGCAGCGAAGGACAGGGGGTTTGGCGGTATGGCTACACCTTC. Its translation is CASSEGQGVWRYGYTF. J is TRBJ1-2 and V is TRBV7-2; 10 bases align to TRBD1. Germline CDR1 is SGHTA and CDR2 is FQGNSA. Unmatched junction bases numbered 11, after V lost 5 bases and J lost 5 bases. The CDR3 has 16 residues.